This T cell receptor (delta chain) was identified during a study of γδ T cells in repeated Plasmodium falciparum infection. TCRdb called clones anew from the multiplex PCR reads with CATT. Altogether roughly 90,000 delta-chain clones are present, approximately 1% being singletons, with the ten largest covering approximately 9.6%. The sequence was obtained from a pool of human donors (malaria-infected and uninfected, not separated). Specimen: gamma-delta T cells from blood.

In nucleotides, the CDR3 is TGTGCTCTTGGGGAAGTCCCTACAGGACCCCTCTGGGGGATAGACACCGATAAACTCATCTTT. Residues: CALGEVPTGPLWGIDTDKLIF. This chain links TRDV1 with TRDJ1; TRDD3 aligns across 10 bases. TCRdb leaves out the J gene; it was filled in here by matching the DNA to germline. V was clipped by 2 bases and J by 0 bases; unmatched bases: 18. Germline lookup yields CDR1 TSWWSYY and CDR2 QGS. The CDR3 runs 21 residues.